This T cell receptor (beta chain) was sequenced for a study of T-cell reconstitution after alpha-beta-depleted transplantation in children. Unique molecular identifiers were incorporated when the TCRbeta library was constructed. In TCRdb, the PCR reads were re-called with MiXCR into one record per CDR3 protein. The repertoire holds hundreds of thousands of distinct CDR3 sequences, with less than 15% as singletons. This clonotype was detected only a few times. CDR3 length: 19 residues. Between the trimmed V and J ends, which lost 3 bases and 1 base, there was a span of 25 bases. The source was PBMCs, collected before TCRalphabeta/CD19-depleted stem cell transplant. The chain uses TRBV12-3 or TRBV12-4 and TRBJ2-7; the D gene is possibly TRBD1 (5 bases). The receptor's source is a girl aged 2-9 years with congenital amegakaryocytic thrombocytopenia, due to receive a stem cell transplant. CDR3 loop: CASSFSWSQARWISYEQYF. DNA for the CDR3: TGTGCCAGCAGTTTCAGTTGGTCACAGGCCCGATGGATTTCCTACGAGCAGTACTTC.